This passage covers 12 T cell receptor beta chains from one sample sequenced in a study of control samples from healthy donors and cancer patients. Here immunoSEQ multiplex PCR was the method, and the copy in TCRdb shows in-frame clones only, minus some. Seen here are about 140,000 clones, approximately 92% observed once, and the top ten hold approximately 3%. The sample was blood. These receptors were obtained from a young man in good health.

The V and J genes are TRBV24-1 and TRBJ1-5; 8 bases line up with TRBD1. The germline CDR1 and CDR2 sequences are KGHDR and SFDVKD. The CDR3 is made up of 14 amino acids. J gave up 3 bases and V 4 bases, and 1 base lay outside the gene matches. The CDR3 region is CATSEQGVNQPQHF. The DNA for the CDR3 is TGTGCCACCAGTGAACAGGGGGTCAATCAGCCCCAGCATTTT.

The J gene is TRBJ1-1, the V gene TRBV7-9; D gene unclear. CDR3 size: 15 residues. Germline loops: CDR1 SEHNR, CDR2 FQNEAQ (reference sequence). V was pared by 5 bases and J by 4 bases, with 17 bases between. The CDR3 here is CASSPAGNPGTEAFF. The CDR3 bases are TGTGCCAGCAGCCCAGCCGGGAATCCAGGCACTGAAGCTTTCTTT.

In its sample, this clone was seen once. The chain combines TRBV7-8 with TRBJ2-2; 8 bases fit TRBD2. The CDR3 extends over 16 amino acids. The J segment lost 1 base and the V segment lost 2 bases, leaving 3 bases of the junction unmatched. Germline values: CDR1 SGHVS, CDR2 FQNEAQ. CDR3 DNA: TGTGCCAGCAGCTTATTCGCGGGGGGGAACACCGGGGAGCTGTTTTTT. Translation gives CASSLFAGGNTGELFF.

J is TRBJ2-7 and V is TRBV7-2, with TRBD2 matching over 9 bases. V shed 5 bases, J shed 1 base, and the junction held 9 bases outside the gene matches. This CDR3 comprises 16 residues. Germline V gene lookup returns CDR1 SGHTA and CDR2 FQGNSA. The CDR3 nucleotides read TGTGCCAGCAGCCCAGGACTAGCGCCCGAGTCCTACGAGCAGTACTTC. The encoded protein is CASSPGLAPESYEQYF.

V gene TRBV30 combines with J gene TRBJ2-2, with D possibly being TRBD1 or TRBD2 (6 bases each). V gave up 0 bases and J gave up 3 bases, with 14 bases separating them. Germline V gives CDR1 GTSNPN, CDR2 SVGIG (reference sequence). This CDR3 comprises 16 residues. CDR3 sequence: CAWSVWGARDTGELFF. The CDR3 bases are TGTGCCTGGAGTGTCTGGGGGGCGAGGGACACCGGGGAGCTGTTTTTT.

The gene calls are TRBV12-3 or TRBV12-4 and TRBJ1-6; D gene uncertain. V was clipped by 6 bases and J by 9 bases, with 9 bases between them. This CDR3 spans 12 amino acids. The CDR3 bases are TGTGCCAGCAGGGGAATGGGTTCACCCCTCCACTTT. It encodes CASRGMGSPLHF.

In this sample, this clone turned up a few times. The chain is built from TRBV28 and TRBJ1-2, with 8 bases identical to TRBD1. The junction had 3 bases not matched to a gene; V was cut back by 5 bases and J by 4 bases. The CDR3 is made up of 13 amino acids. Germline lookup yields CDR1 MDHEN and CDR2 SYDVKM. The CDR3 is CASSQGQVYGYTF. CDR3 bases: TGTGCCAGCAGTCAGGGACAGGTCTATGGCTACACCTTC.

The chain joins TRBV11-2 to TRBJ2-5, with TRBD2 as a possible D gene (7 bases). V lost 3 bases and J 4 bases, leaving 12 bases between the germline ends. Germline lookup yields CDR1 SGHAT and CDR2 FQNNGV. There are 14 residues in the CDR3. Here the CDR3 DNA reads TGTGCCAGCAGCTTGGGGGGGGCGGGAGAGACCCAGTACTTC. This gives the protein CASSLGGAGETQYF.

V usage is TRBV5-1 and J usage is TRBJ1-5; 11 nucleotides match TRBD1. V trimming: 0 bases; J trimming: 0 bases; junction bases outside the gene matches: 8. This CDR3 comprises 19 residues. Germline V lookup: CDR1 SGHRS, CDR2 YFSETQ. The CDR3 DNA reads as TGCGCCAGCAGCTTGGTATACGGACAGGGGGCCGATAGCAATCAGCCCCAGCATTTT. Its translation: CASSLVYGQGADSNQPQHF.

The genes are TRBV5-1 and TRBJ1-2, with D possibly being TRBD1 (5 bases). Germline V gives CDR1 SGHRS, CDR2 YFSETQ. The V and J ends lost 0 bases and 6 bases respectively, with 27 bases between them. This CDR3 has 19 residues. CDR3 region: CASSLGPLAGGARANGYTF. CDR3 nucleotide sequence: TGCGCCAGCAGCTTGGGCCCCTTGGCGGGGGGAGCAAGGGCGAATGGCTACACCTTC.

Worth noting for this clone: Its ends do not fully match the called genes, so a read error is possible. Here the CDR3 reads CASSVAIWGARTEAFF. In DNA form, the CDR3 reads TGTGCCAGCAGCGTAGCCATATGGGGGGCGCGCACTGAAGCTTTCTTT. This chain connects TRBV7-2 to TRBJ1-1; TRBD1 is a possible D gene (6 bases). Germline V lookup: CDR1 SGHTA, CDR2 FQGNSA. The CDR3 spans 16 residues.

This clone appeared a single time. The chain recombines TRBV18 with TRBJ1-4, with TRBD1 identical over 10 bases. Germline assignment: CDR1 KGHSH and CDR2 LQKENI. The V and J ends lost 3 bases and 3 bases, in that order; junction bases with no gene match: 13. This CDR3 has 19 amino acids. CDR3 region: CASSPKVGTGAIANEKLFF. In DNA form, the CDR3 reads TGTGCCAGCTCACCTAAAGTCGGGACAGGGGCCATAGCTAATGAAAAACTGTTTTTT.